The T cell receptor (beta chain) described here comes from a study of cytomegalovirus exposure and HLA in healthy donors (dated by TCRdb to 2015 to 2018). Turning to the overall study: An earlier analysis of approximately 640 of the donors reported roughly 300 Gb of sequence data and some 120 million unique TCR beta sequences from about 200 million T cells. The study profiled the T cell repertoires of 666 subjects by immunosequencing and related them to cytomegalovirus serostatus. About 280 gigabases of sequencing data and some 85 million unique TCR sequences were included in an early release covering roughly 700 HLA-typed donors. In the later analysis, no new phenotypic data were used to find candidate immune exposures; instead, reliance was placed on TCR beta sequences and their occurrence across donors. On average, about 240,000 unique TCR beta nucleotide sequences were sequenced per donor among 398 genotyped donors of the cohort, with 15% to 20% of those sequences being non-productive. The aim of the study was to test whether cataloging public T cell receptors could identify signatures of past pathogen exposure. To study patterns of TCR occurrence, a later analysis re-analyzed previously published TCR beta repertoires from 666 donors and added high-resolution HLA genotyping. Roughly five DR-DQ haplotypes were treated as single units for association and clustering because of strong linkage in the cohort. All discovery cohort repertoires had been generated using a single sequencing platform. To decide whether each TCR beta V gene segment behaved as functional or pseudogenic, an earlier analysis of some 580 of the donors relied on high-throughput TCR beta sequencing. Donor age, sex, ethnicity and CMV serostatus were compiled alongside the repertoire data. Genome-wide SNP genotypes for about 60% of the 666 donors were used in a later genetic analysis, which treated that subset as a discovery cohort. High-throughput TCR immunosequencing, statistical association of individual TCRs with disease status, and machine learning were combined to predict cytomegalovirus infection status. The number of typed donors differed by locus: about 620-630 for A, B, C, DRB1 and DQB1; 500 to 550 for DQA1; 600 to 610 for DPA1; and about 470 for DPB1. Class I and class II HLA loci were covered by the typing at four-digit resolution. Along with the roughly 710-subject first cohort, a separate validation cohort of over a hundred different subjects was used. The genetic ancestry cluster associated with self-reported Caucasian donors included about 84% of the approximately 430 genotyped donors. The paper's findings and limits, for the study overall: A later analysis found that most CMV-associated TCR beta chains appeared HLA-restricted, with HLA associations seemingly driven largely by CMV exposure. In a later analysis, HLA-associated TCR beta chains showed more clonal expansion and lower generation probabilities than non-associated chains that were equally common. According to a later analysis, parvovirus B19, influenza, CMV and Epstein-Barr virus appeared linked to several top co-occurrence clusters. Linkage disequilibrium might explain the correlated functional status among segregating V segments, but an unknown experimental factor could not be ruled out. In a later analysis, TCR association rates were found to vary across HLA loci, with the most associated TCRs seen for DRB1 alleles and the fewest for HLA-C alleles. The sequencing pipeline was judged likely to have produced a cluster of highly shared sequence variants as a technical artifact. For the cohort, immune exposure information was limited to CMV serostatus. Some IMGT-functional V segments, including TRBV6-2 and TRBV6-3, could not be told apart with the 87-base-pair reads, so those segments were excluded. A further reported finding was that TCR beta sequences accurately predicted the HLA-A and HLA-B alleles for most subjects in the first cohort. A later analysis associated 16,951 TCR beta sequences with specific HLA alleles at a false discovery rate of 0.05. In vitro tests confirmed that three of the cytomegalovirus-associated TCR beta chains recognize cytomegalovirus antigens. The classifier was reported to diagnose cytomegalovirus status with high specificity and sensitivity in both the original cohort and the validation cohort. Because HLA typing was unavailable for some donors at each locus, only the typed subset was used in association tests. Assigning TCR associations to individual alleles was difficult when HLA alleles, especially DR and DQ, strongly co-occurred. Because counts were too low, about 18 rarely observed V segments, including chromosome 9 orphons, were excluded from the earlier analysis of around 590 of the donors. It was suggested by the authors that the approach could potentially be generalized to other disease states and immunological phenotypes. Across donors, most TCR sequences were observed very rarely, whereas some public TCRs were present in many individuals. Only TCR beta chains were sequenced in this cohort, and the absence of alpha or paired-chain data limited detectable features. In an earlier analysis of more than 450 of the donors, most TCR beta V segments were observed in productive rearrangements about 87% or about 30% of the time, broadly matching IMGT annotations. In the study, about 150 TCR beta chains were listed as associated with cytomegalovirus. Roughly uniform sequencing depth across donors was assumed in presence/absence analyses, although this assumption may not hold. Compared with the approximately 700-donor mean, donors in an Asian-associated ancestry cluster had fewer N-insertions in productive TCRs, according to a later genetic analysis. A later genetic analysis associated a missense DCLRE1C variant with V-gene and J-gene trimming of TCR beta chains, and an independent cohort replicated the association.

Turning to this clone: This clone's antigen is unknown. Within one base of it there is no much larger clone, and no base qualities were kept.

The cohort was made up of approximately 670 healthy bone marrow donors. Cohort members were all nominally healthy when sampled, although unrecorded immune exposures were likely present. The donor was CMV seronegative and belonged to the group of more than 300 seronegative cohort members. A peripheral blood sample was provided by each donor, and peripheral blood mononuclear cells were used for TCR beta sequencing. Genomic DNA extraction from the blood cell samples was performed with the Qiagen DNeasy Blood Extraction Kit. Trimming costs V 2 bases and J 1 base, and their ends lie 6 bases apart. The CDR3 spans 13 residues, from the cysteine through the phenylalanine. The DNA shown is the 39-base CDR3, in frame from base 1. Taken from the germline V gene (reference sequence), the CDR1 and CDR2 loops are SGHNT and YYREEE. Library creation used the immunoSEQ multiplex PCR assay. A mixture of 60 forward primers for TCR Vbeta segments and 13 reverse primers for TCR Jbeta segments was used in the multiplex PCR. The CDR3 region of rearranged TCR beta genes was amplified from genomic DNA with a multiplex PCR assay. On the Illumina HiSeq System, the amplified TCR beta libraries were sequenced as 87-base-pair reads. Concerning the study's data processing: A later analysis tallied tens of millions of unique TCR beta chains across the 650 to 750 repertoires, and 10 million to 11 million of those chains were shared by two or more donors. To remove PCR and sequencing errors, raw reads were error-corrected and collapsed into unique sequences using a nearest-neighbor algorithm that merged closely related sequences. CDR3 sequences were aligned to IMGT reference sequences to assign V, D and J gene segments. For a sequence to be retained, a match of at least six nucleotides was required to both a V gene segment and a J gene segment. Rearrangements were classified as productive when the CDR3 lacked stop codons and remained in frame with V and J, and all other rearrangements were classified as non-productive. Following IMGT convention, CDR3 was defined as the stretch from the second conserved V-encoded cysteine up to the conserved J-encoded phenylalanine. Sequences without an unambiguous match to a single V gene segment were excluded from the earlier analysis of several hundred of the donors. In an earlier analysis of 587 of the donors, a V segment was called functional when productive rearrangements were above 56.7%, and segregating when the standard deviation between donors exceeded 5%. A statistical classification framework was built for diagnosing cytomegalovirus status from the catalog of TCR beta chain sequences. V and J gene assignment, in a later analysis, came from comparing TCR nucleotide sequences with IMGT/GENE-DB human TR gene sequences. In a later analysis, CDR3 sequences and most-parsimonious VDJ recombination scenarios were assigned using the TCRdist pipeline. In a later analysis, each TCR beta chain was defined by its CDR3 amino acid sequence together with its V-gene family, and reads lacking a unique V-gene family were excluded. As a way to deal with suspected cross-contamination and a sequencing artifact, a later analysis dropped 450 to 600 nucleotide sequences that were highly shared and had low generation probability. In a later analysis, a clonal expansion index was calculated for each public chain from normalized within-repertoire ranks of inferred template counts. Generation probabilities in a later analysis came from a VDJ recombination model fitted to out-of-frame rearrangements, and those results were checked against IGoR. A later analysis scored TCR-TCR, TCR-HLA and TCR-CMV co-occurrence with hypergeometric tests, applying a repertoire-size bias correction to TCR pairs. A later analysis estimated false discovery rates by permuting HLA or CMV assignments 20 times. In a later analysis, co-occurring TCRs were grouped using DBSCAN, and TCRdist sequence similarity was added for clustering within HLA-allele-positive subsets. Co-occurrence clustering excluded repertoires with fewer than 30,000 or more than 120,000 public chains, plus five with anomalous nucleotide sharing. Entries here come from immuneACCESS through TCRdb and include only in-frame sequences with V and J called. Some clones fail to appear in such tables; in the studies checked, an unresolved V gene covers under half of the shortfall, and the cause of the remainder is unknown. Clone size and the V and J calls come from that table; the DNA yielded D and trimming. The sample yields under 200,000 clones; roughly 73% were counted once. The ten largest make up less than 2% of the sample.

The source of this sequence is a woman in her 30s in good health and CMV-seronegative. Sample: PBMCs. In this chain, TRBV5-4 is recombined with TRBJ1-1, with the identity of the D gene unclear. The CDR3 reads CASSLNTNTEAFF. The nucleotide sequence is TGTGCCAGCAGCTTAAACACGAACACTGAAGCTTTCTTT.